The 4 T cell receptor beta chains presented below share a single source sample, sequenced in a study of T cell repertoires in cytomegalovirus infection. TCRdb called the reads again in MiXCR, with one record for every CDR3 protein. Of roughly 600,000 distinct CDR3 sequences listed, 24% are singletons. Sequenced material: CD8+ T cells from PBMCs. The receptor source for this set is a human donor in good health (CMV status not recorded). Some clones in this sample may be carry-over from other donors' samples.

This chain joins TRBV15 and TRBJ2-2; a weak D match, TRBD2 (7 bases). The length of the CDR3 is 17 residues. CDR1 and CDR2 (germline): LNHNV, YYDKDF (reference sequence). The V and J ends lost 0 bases and 1 base respectively, with 12 bases between them. The CDR3 DNA reads as TGTGCCACCAGCAGAGAATGGGGGGGGCTGAACACCGGGGAGCTGTTTTTT. This encodes CATSREWGGLNTGELFF. Supplemented by reference TRBV15 and TRBJ2-2, the full variable domain reads DAMVIQNPRYQVTQFGKPVTLSCSQTLNHNVMYWYQQKSSQAPKLLFHYYDKDFNNEADTPDNFQSRRPNTSFCFLDIRSPGLGDTAMYLCATSREWGGLNTGELFFGEGSRLTVL.

V and J are TRBV20-1 and TRBJ2-1, with 11 positions matching TRBD1. V trimming: 5 bases; J trimming: 8 bases; junction bases outside the gene matches: 11. Germline V CDR1 and CDR2: DFQATT, SNEGSKA (reference sequence). CDR3 size: 15 residues. CDR3 amino acids: CSARPRDRGWYEQFF. The CDR3 region has the DNA TGCAGTGCTCGCCCCCGGGACAGGGGGTGGTATGAGCAGTTCTTC.

Worth noting for this clonotype: With a much larger clone just one base away, this may be a read error. J is TRBJ1-5 and V is TRBV6-5, with D unclear. The CDR3 sequence is 14 residues long. With 4 bases removed from V and 4 bases from J, the gap between germline ends came to 11 bases. Germline loops: CDR1 MNHEY, CDR2 SVGAGI. CDR3 in amino acids: CASSLASLNQPQHF. In DNA form, the CDR3 reads TGTGCCAGCAGTTTGGCCAGTTTAAATCAGCCCCAGCATTTT.

Regarding this clonotype: This clone may be a read error of a much larger clone one base away. The chain links TRBV7-9 to TRBJ1-5; tentative D call: TRBD1 (5 bases). Germline CDR1 is SEHNR and CDR2 is FQNEAQ (reference sequence). V lost 3 bases to trimming and J lost 3 bases, with 9 bases between them. The CDR3 is made up of 14 amino acids. The CDR3 DNA reads as TGTGCCAGCAGCTTTGGAGGGGTCAATCAGCCCCAGCATTTT. Amino acids: CASSFGGVNQPQHF.